This T cell receptor (beta chain) was observed in a study of T cells in women clearing cervical HPV infection. Background on the study: Case blood was drawn when the lesion was first found; control blood after infection became undetectable. Study-level points and caveats: Repertoire richness, not evenness, was significantly elevated in CIN3+ cases versus controls.

Turning to this clone: The antigen remains unidentified. The CDR3 end falls 3 residues outside the read, so it is completed with the germline J gene.

All donors had a single incident cervical HPV16 infection, not prevalent. Genomic DNA, averaging roughly 1,200 ng per sample, yielded TCR beta CDR3 via immunoSEQ. TCRdb keeps only in-frame clones here, not all; method: immunoSEQ multiplex PCR. Here the sample table reports about 32,000 clones. The CDR3 runs 14 residues. V lost 7 bases, J lost 4 bases, and 16 bases lay in between. Per germline, CDR1 MNHEY and CDR2 SVGEGT. The chain joins TRBV6-2 or TRBV6-3 to TRBJ1-1; possibly TRBD1 for D (6 bases). Sequences were obtained from blood buffy coat. This sequence was found in a woman between 18 and 70 years old with a cervical HPV16 infection that either progressed to CIN3+ or cleared (not recorded which). This CDR3 is CASIQPRGRTEAFF. CDR3 bases read: TGTGCCAGCATTCAGCCCAGGGGTCGCACTGAA.